This TCR beta chain was documented in a study of blood T cells in healthy people across ages. Alongside a J-beta primer mix, a sample-barcoded 5' primer served in a second PCR lasting about 7 to 12 cycles. TCRdb redid the calling of the 5' RACE reads with MiXCR, one entry per CDR3 protein. This table holds roughly 1,700,000 distinct CDR3 sequences, roughly 27% found once. Findings of the study overall: Naive T cell percentage showed a strong correlation with the diversity of TCR beta. A roughly linear age-dependent decrease characterized TCR beta diversity per million T cells.

This clonotype was counted at least ten times. Antigen unknown. The source of this sequence is a woman in her thirties in good health. The sample taken for sequencing was blood.

CDR3 in amino acids: CAIRDLTANEQFF. For the CDR3, the DNA is TGTGCCATCAGAGATCTGACAGCTAATGAGCAGTTCTTC. The chain couples TRBV10-3 to TRBJ2-1, with D possibly matching TRBD1 (5 bases). The CDR3 sequence is 13 residues long. Trimming took off 6 bases at V and 7 bases at J, with 13 bases between the two ends. The germline gives CDR1 ENHRY, CDR2 SYGVKD.